This T cell receptor beta chain emerged from a study of identical twins. Findings and limits, study-wide: Analyses of zero insertions could be partly confounded by invariant MAIT and iNKT cells. In cord blood, abundant beta clonotypes had fewer insertions; memory showed no trend.

Unique molecular identifiers were present on cDNA, and template switching added a universal primer site. Via MiXCR, TCRdb re-called the 5' RACE reads, giving one row per CDR3 protein. This sample carries approximately 590,000 distinct CDR3 sequences, approximately 10% of them seen once, and the ten largest clones take approximately 3%. In the case of this clonotype: The antigen remains unidentified.

The same data also went into a second study, on yellow fever vaccine responses in identical twins.

The material sequenced was PBMCs. The source is a woman under 30 in good health.

For the CDR3, the DNA is TGTGCCTGGAGTACGGGACAGGGGGCGCCGGGGGAGACCCAGTACTTC. This codes for CAWSTGQGAPGETQYF. This chain links TRBV30 with TRBJ2-5; 12 bases map to TRBD1. Germline V gene data show CDR1 as GTSNPN and CDR2 as SVGIG (reference sequence). Losses at the gene ends were 2 bases for V and 5 bases for J; bases not matched to a gene: 9. CDR3 length: 16 residues.